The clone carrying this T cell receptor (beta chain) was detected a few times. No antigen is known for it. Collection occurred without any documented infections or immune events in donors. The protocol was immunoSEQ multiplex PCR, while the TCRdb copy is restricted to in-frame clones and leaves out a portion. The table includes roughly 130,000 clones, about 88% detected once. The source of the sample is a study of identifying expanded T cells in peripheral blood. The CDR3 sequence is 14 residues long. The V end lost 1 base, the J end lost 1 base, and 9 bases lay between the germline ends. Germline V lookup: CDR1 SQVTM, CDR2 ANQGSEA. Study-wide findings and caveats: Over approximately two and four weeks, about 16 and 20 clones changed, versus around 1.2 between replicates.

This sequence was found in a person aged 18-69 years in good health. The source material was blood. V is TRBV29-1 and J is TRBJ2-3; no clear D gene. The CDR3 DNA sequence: TGCAGCGTTGAAGCCTTGACGGGCACAGATACGCAGTATTTT. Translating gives CSVEALTGTDTQYF.